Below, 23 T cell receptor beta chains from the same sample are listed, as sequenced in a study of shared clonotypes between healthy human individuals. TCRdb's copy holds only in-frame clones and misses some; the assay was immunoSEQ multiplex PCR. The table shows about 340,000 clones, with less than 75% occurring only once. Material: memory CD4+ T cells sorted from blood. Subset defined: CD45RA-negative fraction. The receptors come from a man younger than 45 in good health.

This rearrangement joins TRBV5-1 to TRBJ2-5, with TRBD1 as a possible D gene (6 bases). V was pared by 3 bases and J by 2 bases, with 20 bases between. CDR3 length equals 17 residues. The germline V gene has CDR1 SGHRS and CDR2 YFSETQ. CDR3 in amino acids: CASSYFVQGRGQETQYF. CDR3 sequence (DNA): TGCGCCAGCAGCTATTTCGTTCAGGGGCGCGGGCAAGAGACCCAGTACTTC.

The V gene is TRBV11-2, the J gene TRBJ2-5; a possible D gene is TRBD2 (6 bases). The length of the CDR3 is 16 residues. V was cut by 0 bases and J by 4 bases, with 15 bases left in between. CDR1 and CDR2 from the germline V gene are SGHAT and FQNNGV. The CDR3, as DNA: TGTGCCAGCAGCTTAGATCTGGGACTTAGAGGAGAGACCCAGTACTTC. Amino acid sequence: CASSLDLGLRGETQYF.

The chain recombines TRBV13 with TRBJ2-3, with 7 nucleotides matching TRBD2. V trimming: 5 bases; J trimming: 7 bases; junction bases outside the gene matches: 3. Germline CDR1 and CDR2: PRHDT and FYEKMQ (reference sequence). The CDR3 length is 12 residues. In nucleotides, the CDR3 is TGTGCCAGCAGCGGGAGGGGTAATACGCAGTATTTT. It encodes CASSGRGNTQYF.

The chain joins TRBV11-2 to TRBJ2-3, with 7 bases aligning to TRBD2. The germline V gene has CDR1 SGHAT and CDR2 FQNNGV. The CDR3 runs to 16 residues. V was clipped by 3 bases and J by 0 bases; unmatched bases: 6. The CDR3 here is CASSLLAAGSTDTQYF. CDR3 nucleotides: TGTGCCAGCAGCTTGCTAGCGGCCGGTAGCACAGATACGCAGTATTTT.

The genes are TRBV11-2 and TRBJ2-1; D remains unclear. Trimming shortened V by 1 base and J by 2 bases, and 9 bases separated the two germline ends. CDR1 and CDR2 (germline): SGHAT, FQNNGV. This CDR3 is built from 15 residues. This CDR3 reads CASSLGGEAYNEQFF. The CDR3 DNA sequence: TGTGCCAGCAGCTTAGGTGGTGAGGCCTACAATGAGCAGTTCTTC.

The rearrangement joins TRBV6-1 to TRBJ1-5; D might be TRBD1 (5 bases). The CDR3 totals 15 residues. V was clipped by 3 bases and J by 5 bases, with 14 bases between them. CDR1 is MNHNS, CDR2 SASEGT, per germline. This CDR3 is CASSEGQGWDQPQHF. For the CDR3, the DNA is TGTGCCAGCAGTGAGGGGCAGGGCTGGGATCAGCCCCAGCATTTT.

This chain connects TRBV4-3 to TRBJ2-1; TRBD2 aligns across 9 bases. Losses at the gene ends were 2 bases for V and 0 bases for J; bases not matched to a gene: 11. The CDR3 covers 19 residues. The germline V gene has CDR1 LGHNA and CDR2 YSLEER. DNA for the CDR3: TGCGCCAGCAGCCAATACTCGGGTCTAGCGGGGAGCTCCTACAATGAGCAGTTCTTC. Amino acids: CASSQYSGLAGSSYNEQFF.

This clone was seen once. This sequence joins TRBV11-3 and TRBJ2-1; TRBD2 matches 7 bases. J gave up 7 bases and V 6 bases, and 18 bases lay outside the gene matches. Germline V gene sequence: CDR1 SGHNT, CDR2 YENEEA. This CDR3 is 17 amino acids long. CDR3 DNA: TGTGCCAGCAGTCTTTCTCAGGAGGCGGGAGTAATGAATGAGCAGTTCTTC. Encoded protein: CASSLSQEAGVMNEQFF. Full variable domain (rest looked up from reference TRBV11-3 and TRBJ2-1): EAGVVQSPRYKIIEKKQPVAFWCNPISGHNTLYWYLQNLGQGPELLIRYENEEAVDDSQLPKDRFSAERLKGVDSTLKIQPAELGDSAVYLCASSLSQEAGVMNEQFFGPGTRLTVL.

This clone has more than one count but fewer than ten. In DNA, the CDR3 is TGTGCCAGCAGAGCCGGGGCAGATACGCAGTATTTT. Its translation: CASRAGADTQYF. The gene calls are TRBV2 and TRBJ2-3; D might be TRBD2 (5 bases). The CDR3 spans 12 residues. V was cut by 6 bases and J by 4 bases, with 8 bases left in between. The germline gives CDR1 SNHLY, CDR2 FYNNEI.

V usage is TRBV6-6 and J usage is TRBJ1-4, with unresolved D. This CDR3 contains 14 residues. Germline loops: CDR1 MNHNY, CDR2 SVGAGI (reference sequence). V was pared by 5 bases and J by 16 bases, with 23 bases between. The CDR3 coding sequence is TGTGCCAGCAGTCCAAATACCCCGTTGGGCAGGCGGTTTTTT. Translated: CASSPNTPLGRRFF.

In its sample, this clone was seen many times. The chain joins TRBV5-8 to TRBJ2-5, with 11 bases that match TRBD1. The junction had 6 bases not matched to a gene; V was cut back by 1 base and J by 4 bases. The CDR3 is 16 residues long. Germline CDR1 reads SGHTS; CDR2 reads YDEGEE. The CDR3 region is CASSLLGQGVGETQYF. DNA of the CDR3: TGTGCCAGCAGCTTGTTGGGACAGGGGGTTGGAGAGACCCAGTACTTC.

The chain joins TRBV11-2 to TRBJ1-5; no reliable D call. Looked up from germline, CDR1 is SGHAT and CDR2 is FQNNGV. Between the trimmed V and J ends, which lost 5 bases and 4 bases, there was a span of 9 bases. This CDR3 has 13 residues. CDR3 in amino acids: CASSQGINQPQHF. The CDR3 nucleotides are TGTGCCAGCAGCCAAGGAATTAATCAGCCCCAGCATTTT.

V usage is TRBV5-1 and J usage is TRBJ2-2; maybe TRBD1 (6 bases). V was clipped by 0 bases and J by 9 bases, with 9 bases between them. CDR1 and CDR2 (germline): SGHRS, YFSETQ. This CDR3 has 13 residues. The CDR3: CASSLAGDRELFF. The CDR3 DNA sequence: TGCGCCAGCAGCTTGGCCGGGGACAGGGAGCTGTTTTTT.

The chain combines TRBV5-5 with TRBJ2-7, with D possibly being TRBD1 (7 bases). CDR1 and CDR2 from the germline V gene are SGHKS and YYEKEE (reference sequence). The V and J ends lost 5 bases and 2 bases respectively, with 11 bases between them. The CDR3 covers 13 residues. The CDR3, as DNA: TGTGCCAGCAGGCGGGACAGAGCCTACGAGCAGTACTTC. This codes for CASRRDRAYEQYF.

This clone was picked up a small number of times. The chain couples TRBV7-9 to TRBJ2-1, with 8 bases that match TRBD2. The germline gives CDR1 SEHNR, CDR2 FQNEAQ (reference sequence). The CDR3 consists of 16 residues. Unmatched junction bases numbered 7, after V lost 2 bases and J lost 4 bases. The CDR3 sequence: CASSLSLSGTYNEQFF. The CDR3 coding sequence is TGTGCCAGCAGCTTATCTCTTAGCGGGACGTACAATGAGCAGTTCTTC.

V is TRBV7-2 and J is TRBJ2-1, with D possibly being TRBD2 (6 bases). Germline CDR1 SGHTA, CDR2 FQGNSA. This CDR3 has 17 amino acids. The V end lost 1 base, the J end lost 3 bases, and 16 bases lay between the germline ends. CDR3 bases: TGTGCCAGCAGCTTAGAAAGGATAGGGGAGGACTACAATGAGCAGTTCTTC. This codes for CASSLERIGEDYNEQFF.

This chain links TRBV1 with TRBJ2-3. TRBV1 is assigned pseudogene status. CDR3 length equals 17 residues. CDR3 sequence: CTSSQDLFARDADTQYF. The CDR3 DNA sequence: TGCACCAGCAGCCAAGATCTGTTCGCCAGAGACGCAGATACGCAGTATTTT.

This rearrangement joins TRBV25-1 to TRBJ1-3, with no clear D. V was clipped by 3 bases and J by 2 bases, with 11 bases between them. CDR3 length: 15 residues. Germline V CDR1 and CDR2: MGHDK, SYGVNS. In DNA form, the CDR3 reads TGTGCCAGCAGTGACTCTCAGAGGGCTGGAAACACCATATATTTT. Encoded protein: CASSDSQRAGNTIYF.

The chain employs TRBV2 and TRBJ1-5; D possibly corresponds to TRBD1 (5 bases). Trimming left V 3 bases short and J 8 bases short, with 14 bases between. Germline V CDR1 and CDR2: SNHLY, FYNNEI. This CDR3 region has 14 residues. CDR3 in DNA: TGTGCCAGCAGTGAGGGACTGACGGAGAAGCCCCAGCATTTT. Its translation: CASSEGLTEKPQHF.

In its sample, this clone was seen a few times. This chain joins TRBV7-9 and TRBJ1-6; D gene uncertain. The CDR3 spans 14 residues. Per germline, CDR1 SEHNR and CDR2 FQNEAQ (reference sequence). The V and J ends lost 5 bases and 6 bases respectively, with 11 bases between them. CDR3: CASSASGVNSPLHF. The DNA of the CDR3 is TGTGCCAGCAGCGCCAGTGGGGTTAATTCACCCCTCCACTTT.

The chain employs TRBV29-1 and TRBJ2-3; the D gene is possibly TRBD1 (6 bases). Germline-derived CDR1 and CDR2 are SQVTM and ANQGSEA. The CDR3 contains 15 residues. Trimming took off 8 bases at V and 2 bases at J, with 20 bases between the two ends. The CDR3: CSLQTGQYPTDTQYF. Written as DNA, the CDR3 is TGCAGCCTCCAGACAGGACAATACCCCACAGATACGCAGTATTTT.

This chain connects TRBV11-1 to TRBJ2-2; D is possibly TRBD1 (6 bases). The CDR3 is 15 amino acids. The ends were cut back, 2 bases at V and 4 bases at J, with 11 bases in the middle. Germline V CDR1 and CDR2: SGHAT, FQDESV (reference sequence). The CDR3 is CASSLTLDSTGELFF. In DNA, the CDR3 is TGTGCCAGCAGCTTAACCTTGGACAGCACCGGGGAGCTGTTTTTT.

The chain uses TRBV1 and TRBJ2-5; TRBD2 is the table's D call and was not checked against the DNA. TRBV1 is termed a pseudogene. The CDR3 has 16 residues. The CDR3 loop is CTSSHSYKGRGETQYF. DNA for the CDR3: TGCACCAGCAGCCATTCGTATAAGGGGAGGGGTGAGACCCAGTACTTC.